This TCR beta chain was captured by sequencing in a study of identical twins. Study-wide results and limits: Invariant cells of the MAIT and iNKT types might have partly distorted the zero-insertion analyses. Conclusions were based on cross-sectional statistical analysis, without following the same donors.

There are many counts of this clonotype. What it recognizes is unknown. TCRdb reprocessed the 5' RACE reads via MiXCR and lists one record per CDR3 protein. The sample yields roughly 150,000 distinct CDR3 sequences, approximately 4% seen once. The J segment lost 0 bases and the V segment lost 1 base, leaving 5 bases of the junction unmatched. CDR3 length: 18 amino acids. The germline CDR1 and CDR2 sequences are LNHNV and YYDKDF (reference sequence). Sequencing used memory T cells sorted from blood. The chain uses TRBV15 and TRBJ2-2; 10 bases align to TRBD1. This TCR was recovered from a man between 18 and 29 years old in good health. In DNA, the CDR3 is TGTGCCACCAGCAGAGGGACAGGGGGACTACCGAACACCGGGGAGCTGTTTTTT. Translated: CATSRGTGGLPNTGELFF.